These 5 T cell receptor beta chains were sequenced from one sample in a study of cytomegalovirus exposure and HLA in healthy donors. Researchers ran the PCR with 60 Vbeta and 13 Jbeta primers. Clones were sequenced by immunoSEQ multiplex PCR, and TCRdb holds only the in-frame ones, with some missing. The sample consists of 150,000 to 200,000 clones, approximately 71% of them appearing once. Sequenced material: PBMCs. Receptors were obtained from a man younger than 35 in good health and CMV-seropositive.

The chain carries TRBV9 and TRBJ2-5; TRBD2 matches 12 bases. Trimming cost V 3 bases and J 4 bases; bases outside gene matches: 16. This CDR3 is built from 19 residues. Germline V gene data show CDR1 as SGDLS and CDR2 as YYNGEE. Written as DNA, the CDR3 is TGTGCCAGCAGCGCACGTCCCACTAGCGGGAGGACTTTTGGAGAGACCCAGTACTTC. It codes for CASSARPTSGRTFGETQYF.

The rearrangement uses TRBV19 and TRBJ2-2; TRBD2 is a possible D gene (6 bases). Germline V gene sequence: CDR1 LNHDA, CDR2 SQIVND (reference sequence). This CDR3 is built from 16 residues. V was cut by 10 bases and J by 2 bases, with 20 bases left in between. The CDR3 protein is CATTSQETSNTGELFF. The CDR3 DNA reads TGTGCCACCACTTCCCAAGAGACTAGTAACACCGGGGAGCTGTTTTTT.

As to this clone: Its ends do not fully match the called genes, so a read error is possible. This sequence joins TRBV7-9 and TRBJ2-5; 7 bases match TRBD2. CDR1 is SEHNR, CDR2 FQNEAQ, per germline (reference sequence). The CDR3 has 17 amino acids. The CDR3 DNA is TGTTCCAGCAGCCCGCCTCCGGGTCCTAGGAGGGCGGGAGCCCAGTACTTC. Protein sequence: CSSSPPPGPRRAGAQYF. The full variable domain, in which reference TRBV7-9 and TRBJ2-5 provide the parts outside the CDR3, is DTGVSQNPRHKITKRGQNVTFRCDPISEHNRLYWYRQTLGQGPEFLTYFQNEAQLEKSRLLSDRFSAERPKGSFSTLEIQRTEQGDSAMYLCSSSPPPGPRRAGAQYFGPGTRLLVL.

This clone was picked up a small number of times. V usage is TRBV28 and J usage is TRBJ1-5; D not certain. The ends were cut back, 4 bases at V and 11 bases at J, with 15 bases in the middle. This CDR3 has 13 residues. CDR1 and CDR2 (germline): MDHEN, SYDVKM. CDR3: CASSSMGPRAQHF. CDR3 sequence (DNA): TGTGCCAGCAGTTCGATGGGCCCAAGAGCCCAGCATTTT.

The chain uses TRBV5-1 and TRBJ2-7; 8 nucleotides match TRBD2. Unmatched junction bases numbered 16, after V lost 7 bases and J lost 7 bases. Germline-derived CDR1 and CDR2 are SGHRS and YFSETQ. This CDR3 has 15 amino acids. CDR3 sequence: CASFPERGTPREQYF. DNA of the CDR3: TGCGCCAGCTTCCCCGAGCGGGGGACGCCTCGGGAGCAGTACTTC.